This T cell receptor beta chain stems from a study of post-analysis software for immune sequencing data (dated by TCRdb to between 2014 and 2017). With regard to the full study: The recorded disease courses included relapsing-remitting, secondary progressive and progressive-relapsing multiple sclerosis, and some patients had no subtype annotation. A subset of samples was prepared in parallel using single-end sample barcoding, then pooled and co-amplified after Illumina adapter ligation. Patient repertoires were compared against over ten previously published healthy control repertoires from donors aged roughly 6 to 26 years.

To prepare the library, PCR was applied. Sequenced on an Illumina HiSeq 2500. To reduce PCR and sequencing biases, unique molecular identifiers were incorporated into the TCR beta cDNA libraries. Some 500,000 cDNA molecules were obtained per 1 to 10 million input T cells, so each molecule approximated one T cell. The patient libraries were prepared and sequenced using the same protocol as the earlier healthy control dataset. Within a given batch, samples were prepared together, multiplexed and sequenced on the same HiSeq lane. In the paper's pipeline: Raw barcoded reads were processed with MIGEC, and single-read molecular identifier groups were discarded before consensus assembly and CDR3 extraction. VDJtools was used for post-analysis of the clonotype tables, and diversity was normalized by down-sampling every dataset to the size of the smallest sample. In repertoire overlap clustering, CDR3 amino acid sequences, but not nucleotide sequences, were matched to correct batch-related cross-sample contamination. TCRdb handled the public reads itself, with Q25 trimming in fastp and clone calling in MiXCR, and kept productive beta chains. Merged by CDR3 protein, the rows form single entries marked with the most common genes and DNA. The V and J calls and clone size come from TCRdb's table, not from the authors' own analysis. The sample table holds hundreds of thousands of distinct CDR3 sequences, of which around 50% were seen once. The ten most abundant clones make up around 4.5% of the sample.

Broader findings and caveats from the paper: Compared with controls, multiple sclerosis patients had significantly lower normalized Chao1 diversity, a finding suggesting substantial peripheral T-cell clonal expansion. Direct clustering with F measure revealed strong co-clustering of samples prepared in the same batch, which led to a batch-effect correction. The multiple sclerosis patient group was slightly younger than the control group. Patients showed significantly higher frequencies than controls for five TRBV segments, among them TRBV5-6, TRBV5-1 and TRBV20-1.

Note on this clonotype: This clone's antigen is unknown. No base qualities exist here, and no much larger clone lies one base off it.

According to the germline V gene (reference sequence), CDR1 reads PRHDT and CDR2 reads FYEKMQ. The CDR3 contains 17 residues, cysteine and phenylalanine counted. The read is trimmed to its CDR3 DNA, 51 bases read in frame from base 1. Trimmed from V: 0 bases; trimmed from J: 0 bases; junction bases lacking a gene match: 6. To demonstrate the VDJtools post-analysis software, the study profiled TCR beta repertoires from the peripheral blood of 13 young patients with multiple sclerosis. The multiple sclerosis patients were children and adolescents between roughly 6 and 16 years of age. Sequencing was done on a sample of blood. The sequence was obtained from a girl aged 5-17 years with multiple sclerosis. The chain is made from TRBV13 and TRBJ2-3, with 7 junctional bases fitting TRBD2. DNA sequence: TGTGCCAGCAGCTTAGGCCTAGCGGACCCTAGCACAGATACGCAGTATTTT. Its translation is CASSLGLADPSTDTQYF.